The sequence of this T cell receptor (beta chain) was determined in a study of metastatic and nonmetastatic thyroid tumors. For the study at large: Malignant and benign thyroid patients had repertoires compared in peripheral blood and tumor or nodule tissue. Study-level findings and limits: TCR beta diversity was reportedly significantly higher in malignant thyroid tumors than benign nodules, in blood and tumor.

Note on this clone: Its antigen is unknown.

As originally analysed: CDR3 was compared across clinicopathological groups, and the resulting differences were used to build a distant-metastasis classifier for papillary thyroid cancer. TCRdb ran MiXCR on the PCR reads. TCRdb, rather than the study authors, made the V and J calls. The sample records 25,000 to 30,000 clones, about 26% being singletons. CDR1 MNHNS and CDR2 SASEGT come from the germline V gene. V was trimmed by 10 bases and J by 6 bases, leaving 13 bases between them. The CDR3 loop spans 11 amino acids. Patients had received no treatment of any kind before thyroid surgery. The chain carries TRBV6-1 and TRBJ2-7; possibly TRBD2 for D (6 bases). Source material: blood. The sequence came from a female donor with papillary thyroid cancer or a benign thyroid nodule (not recorded which). Some clones in this sample may be carry-over from other donors' samples. The CDR3 region is CANGGGCEQYF. The CDR3 coding sequence is TGTGCCAACGGGGGTGGGTGCGAGCAGTACTTC.